Listed below are T cell receptor beta chains from one sample, sequenced in a study of T-cell memory formation after mild COVID-19. In TCRdb, the 5' RACE reads were re-called with MiXCR into one record per CDR3 protein. The data contain 150,000 to 200,000 distinct CDR3 sequences, approximately 10% of them seen just once; the ten biggest clones take up less than 4%. What was sequenced was PBMCs or a T cell subset sorted from them (not recorded which). These receptors were collected from a man between 18 and 35 years old who had mild COVID-19 (a few samples of this study predate the infection). Cell type and time point are not known. CDR3s include the opening cysteine and the closing phenylalanine or tryptophan. Each record gives: J gene, V gene, D gene, clone size, CDR3 DNA, CDR3 protein. The D gene is left open where the match is weak. Clone size is not always given. Where it is, it says once, few, many or a class for expanded clones.

J gene: TRBJ1-5; V gene: TRBV29-1; D gene: TRBD1; clone size: .; CDR3 DNA: TGCAGCGTGGGACAGCCCAATCAGCCCCAGCATTTT; CDR3 protein: CSVGQPNQPQHF
J gene: TRBJ1-1; V gene: TRBV3-1; D gene: .; clone size: .; CDR3 DNA: TGTGCCAGCGGATATGGGAAAGCTTTCTTT; CDR3 protein: CASGYGKAFF
J gene: TRBJ2-7; V gene: TRBV9; D gene: TRBD1; clone size: .; CDR3 DNA: TGTGCCAGCAGTCAGGGGGCCTCATCCTCCTACGAGCAGTACTTC; CDR3 protein: CASSQGASSSYEQYF
J gene: TRBJ1-1; V gene: TRBV6-5; D gene: TRBD1; clone size: .; CDR3 DNA: TGTGCCAGCAGTTTCGCCGGGACAGGGATCCTTAAAGCTTTCTTT; CDR3 protein: CASSFAGTGILKAFF
J gene: TRBJ2-5; V gene: TRBV5-1; D gene: .; clone size: .; CDR3 DNA: TGCGCCAGCAGCACGGGACGGCTGCAAGAGACCCAGTACTTC; CDR3 protein: CASSTGRLQETQYF
J gene: TRBJ2-1; V gene: TRBV10-3; D gene: .; clone size: .; CDR3 DNA: TGTGCCATCTCCAGCCCGAGCTCCTACAATGAGCAGTTCTTC; CDR3 protein: CAISSPSSYNEQFF
J gene: TRBJ2-2; V gene: TRBV19; D gene: TRBD2; clone size: many; CDR3 DNA: TGTGCCAGTAAGAGCGGTAGCGGGGGCCCCAACACCGGGGAGCTGTTTTTT; CDR3 protein: CASKSGSGGPNTGELFF
J gene: TRBJ1-2; V gene: TRBV2; D gene: TRBD1; clone size: few; CDR3 DNA: TGTGCCAGCAGTGTGGGTGGGACAGGGACCGGCTACACCTTC; CDR3 protein: CASSVGGTGTGYTF
J gene: TRBJ1-1; V gene: TRBV6-1; D gene: TRBD1; clone size: few; CDR3 DNA: TGTGCCAGCAGTGAATACCGGACAGGGCTGAACACTGAAGCTTTCTTT; CDR3 protein: CASSEYRTGLNTEAFF
J gene: TRBJ1-2; V gene: TRBV15; D gene: .; clone size: few; CDR3 DNA: TGTGCCACCAGCAGAGGGGGGGTAACCGGCTATGGCTACACCTTC; CDR3 protein: CATSRGGVTGYGYTF
J gene: TRBJ1-2; V gene: TRBV3-1; D gene: .; clone size: .; CDR3 DNA: TGTGCCAGCAGCTACCAGGGTTACTATGGCTACACCTTC; CDR3 protein: CASSYQGYYGYTF
J gene: TRBJ2-1; V gene: TRBV20-1; D gene: TRBD2; clone size: many; CDR3 DNA: TGCAGTGCTAGCGTCTTAGCGGGGGCCTCCTACAATGAGCAGTTCTTC; CDR3 protein: CSASVLAGASYNEQFF
J gene: TRBJ2-1; V gene: TRBV7-2; D gene: .; clone size: few; CDR3 DNA: TGTGCCAGCAGCAAGCAAGCGGCCCTGAGGAATGAGCAGTTCTTC; CDR3 protein: CASSKQAALRNEQFF
J gene: TRBJ1-5; V gene: TRBV18; D gene: .; clone size: .; CDR3 DNA: TGTGCCAGCTCACCGAACAGGGATAGCAATCAGCCCCAGCATTTT; CDR3 protein: CASSPNRDSNQPQHF
J gene: TRBJ2-7; V gene: TRBV20-1; D gene: .; clone size: few; CDR3 DNA: TGCAGTGCTAGTCGGAGCTCCTACTCCTACGAGCAGTACTTC; CDR3 protein: CSASRSSYSYEQYF
J gene: TRBJ2-7; V gene: TRBV20-1; D gene: TRBD2; clone size: .; CDR3 DNA: TGCAGTGCTAGAGATCCAGGACTAGCGGGGTACGAGCAGTACTTC; CDR3 protein: CSARDPGLAGYEQYF
J gene: TRBJ2-7; V gene: TRBV7-9; D gene: .; clone size: .; CDR3 DNA: TGTGCCAGCAGCTCTCGGGGCGTCCACGAGCAGTACTTC; CDR3 protein: CASSSRGVHEQYF
J gene: TRBJ1-5; V gene: TRBV6-2/TRBV6-3; D gene: TRBD1; clone size: few; CDR3 DNA: TGTGCCAGCAGCCCACGACGGCGGACAGGGAACAGTCAGCCCCAGCATTTT; CDR3 protein: CASSPRRRTGNSQPQHF
J gene: TRBJ2-4; V gene: TRBV19; D gene: .; clone size: .; CDR3 DNA: TGTGCCAGTAGCGGGGGACTAAACATTCAGTACTTC; CDR3 protein: CASSGGLNIQYF
J gene: TRBJ1-6; V gene: TRBV6-5; D gene: TRBD1; clone size: .; CDR3 DNA: TGTGCCAGCAGTAGAGGGTGGGGGGACAGGGACTCACCCCTCCACTTT; CDR3 protein: CASSRGWGDRDSPLHF
J gene: TRBJ1-6; V gene: TRBV5-1; D gene: .; clone size: .; CDR3 DNA: TGCGCCAGCAGCTACGCGAGTAATTCACCCCTCCACTTT; CDR3 protein: CASSYASNSPLHF
J gene: TRBJ2-3; V gene: TRBV4-3; D gene: TRBD2; clone size: .; CDR3 DNA: TGCGCCAGCAGCCAAGTCTATAATTTACGGGGGGGCCGGGATACGCAGTATTTT; CDR3 protein: CASSQVYNLRGGRDTQYF
J gene: TRBJ1-1; V gene: TRBV5-1; D gene: TRBD1; clone size: few; CDR3 DNA: TGCGCCAGCAGCTCCGGGACAGGAGGACTTGAAGCTTTCTTT; CDR3 protein: CASSSGTGGLEAFF
J gene: TRBJ2-7; V gene: TRBV4-1; D gene: .; clone size: many; CDR3 DNA: TGCGCCAGCAGCCCCCATCCTCGGGACGGCTCCTACGAGCAGTACTTC; CDR3 protein: CASSPHPRDGSYEQYF
J gene: TRBJ1-1; V gene: TRBV6-2/TRBV6-3; D gene: .; clone size: few; CDR3 DNA: TGTGCCAGCAGTAGGAGGGTGGGGAGCATGAACACTGAAGCTTTCTTT; CDR3 protein: CASSRRVGSMNTEAFF
J gene: TRBJ2-7; V gene: TRBV6-5; D gene: .; clone size: few; CDR3 DNA: TGTGCCAGCAGTAGGACCAAGTCTAACTACGAGCAGTACTTC; CDR3 protein: CASSRTKSNYEQYF